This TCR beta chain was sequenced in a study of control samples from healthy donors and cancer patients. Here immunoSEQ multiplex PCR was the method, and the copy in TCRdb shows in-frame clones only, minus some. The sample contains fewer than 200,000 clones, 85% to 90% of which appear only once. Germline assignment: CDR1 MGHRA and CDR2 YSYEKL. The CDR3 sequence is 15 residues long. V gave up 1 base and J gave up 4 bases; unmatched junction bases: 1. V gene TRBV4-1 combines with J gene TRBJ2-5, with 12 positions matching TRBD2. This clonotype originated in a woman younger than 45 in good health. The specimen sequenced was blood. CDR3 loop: CASSQVTSGRETQYF. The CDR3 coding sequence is TGCGCCAGCAGCCAAGTGACTAGCGGGAGAGAGACCCAGTACTTC.